These 25 T cell receptor beta chains originate from one sample sequenced in a study of shared clonotypes between healthy human individuals. Data came from immunoSEQ multiplex PCR; TCRdb stores just in-frame clones and leaves some out. The repertoire has some 2.4 million clones, roughly 93% of them found once; the top ten carry 0.36%. The material sequenced was naive CD4+ T cells from PBMCs. The subset here: CD45RA+ positively selected. These receptors came from a man aged 18 to 30 in good health. Some clones in this sample may be carry-over from other donors' samples.

This clone was seen only once. The identical CDR3 is also encoded by other nucleotide sequences in the sample. The V gene is TRBV27, the J gene TRBJ2-2, with D unclear. Trimming took 2 bases from V and 6 from J, leaving 7 bases between them. The CDR3 has 13 residues. The germline CDR1 and CDR2 sequences are MNHEY and SMNVEV (reference sequence). CDR3 sequence reads: CASSLRSAGELFF. CDR3 in DNA: TGTGCCAGCAGTTTACGGTCAGCCGGGGAGCTGTTTTTT.

V usage is TRBV19 and J usage is TRBJ2-1, with D possibly being TRBD1 (6 bases). The germline gives CDR1 LNHDA, CDR2 SQIVND (reference sequence). V lost 5 bases, J lost 6 bases, and 17 bases lay in between. The CDR3 consists of 15 residues. The CDR3 nucleotides are TGTGCCAGTAGTTATGGACAGCCCCTAGTCAATGAGCAGTTCTTC. Translation: CASSYGQPLVNEQFF.

The chain joins TRBV6-5 to TRBJ2-7; 8 positions agree with TRBD2. The J segment lost 3 bases and the V segment lost 6 bases, leaving 7 bases of the junction unmatched. In germline, CDR1 is MNHEY, CDR2 SVGAGI. CDR3 length equals 14 residues. CDR3 DNA sequence: TGTGCCAGCAGCAAGCGAAGCGGGAGCTACGAGCAGTACTTC. Residues: CASSKRSGSYEQYF.

The chain recombines TRBV7-9 with TRBJ2-7; D is undetermined. CDR1 is SEHNR and CDR2 is FQNEAQ in the germline V gene (reference sequence). Deletions cut 2 bases from V and 6 bases from J, with 5 bases between. CDR3 length: 11 residues. DNA of the CDR3: TGTGCCAGCAGCTTAAGGCTCGAGCAGTACTTC. Translating it yields CASSLRLEQYF. Looking up the rest from reference TRBV7-9 and TRBJ2-7 gives the full variable domain: DTGVSQNPRHKITKRGQNVTFRCDPISEHNRLYWYRQTLGQGPEFLTYFQNEAQLEKSRLLSDRFSAERPKGSFSTLEIQRTEQGDSAMYLCASSLRLEQYFGPGTRLTVT.

A single count supports this clone. The chain joins TRBV5-1 to TRBJ2-3; D is possibly TRBD1 or TRBD2 (5 bases each). V was clipped by 4 bases and J by 1 base, with 13 bases between them. The CDR3 totals 15 residues. The germline CDR1 and CDR2 sequences are SGHRS and YFSETQ. The CDR3 region has the DNA TGCGCCAGCAGCAACCGGGACGGACGCACAGATACGCAGTATTTT. This translates into CASSNRDGRTDTQYF. The full variable domain, its missing parts supplied by reference TRBV5-1 and TRBJ2-3, is KAGVTQTPRYLIKTRGQQVTLSCSPISGHRSVSWYQQTPGQGLQFLFEYFSETQRNKGNFPGRFSGRQFSNSRSEMNVSTLELGDSALYLCASSNRDGRTDTQYFGPGTRLTVL.

The chain employs TRBV27 and TRBJ2-4, with D perhaps matching TRBD2 (5 bases). In germline, CDR1 is MNHEY, CDR2 SMNVEV (reference sequence). The CDR3 runs to 15 residues. The V end lost 8 bases, the J end lost 2 bases, and 16 bases lay between the germline ends. The DNA for the CDR3 is TGTGCCAGCCGCCCTACCCGAGGGTCCAAAAACATTCAGTACTTC. This translates into CASRPTRGSKNIQYF.

The chain links TRBV28 to TRBJ2-1, with TRBD2 matching 11 bases. The CDR3 sequence is 18 residues long. Germline V gene lookup returns CDR1 MDHEN and CDR2 SYDVKM. V was pared by 5 bases and J by 4 bases, with 13 bases of the junction left unmatched. CDR3 in amino acids: CASSAGTSGNPLYNEQFF. The CDR3 DNA is TGTGCCAGCAGTGCCGGGACTAGCGGAAATCCCCTTTACAATGAGCAGTTCTTC.

In the case of this clone: The identical CDR3 is also encoded by other nucleotide sequences in the sample. The chain has TRBV30 and TRBJ1-5; possible D gene TRBD1, 5 bases. The CDR3 loop spans 13 amino acids. Between the trimmed V and J ends, which lost 0 bases and 5 bases, there was a span of 8 bases. CDR1 is GTSNPN, CDR2 SVGIG, per germline (reference sequence). CDR3 residues: CAWSVGGHQPQHF. The CDR3 DNA follows: TGTGCCTGGAGTGTGGGGGGTCATCAGCCCCAGCATTTT.

The chain combines TRBV28 with TRBJ2-5, with 8 bases aligning to TRBD2. V was clipped by 5 bases and J by 4 bases; unmatched bases: 9. This CDR3 is 15 amino acids long. CDR1 MDHEN and CDR2 SYDVKM come from the germline V gene. The CDR3 spells CASSPHSGRGETQYF. The CDR3 nucleotides read TGTGCCAGCAGTCCGCACTCCGGGAGGGGAGAGACCCAGTACTTC.

The gene calls are TRBV5-1 and TRBJ2-3, with D unresolved. The CDR3 has 14 amino acids. Germline V gene lookup returns CDR1 SGHRS and CDR2 YFSETQ. The V gene lost 2 bases and the J gene lost 4 bases, with 11 bases spanning the gap. The CDR3 loop reads CASSFGQIPDTQYF. The DNA for the CDR3 is TGCGCCAGCAGCTTCGGCCAGATCCCAGATACGCAGTATTTT.

The J gene is TRBJ2-3, the V gene TRBV5-1; TRBD2 matches 10 bases. V trimming: 2 bases; J trimming: 5 bases; junction bases outside the gene matches: 11. The length of the CDR3 is 17 residues. Germline V lookup: CDR1 SGHRS, CDR2 YFSETQ. DNA for the CDR3: TGCGCCAGCAGCTTCGGGGTCGCGAGCGGGAGGGGAGATACGCAGTATTTT. Translating gives CASSFGVASGRGDTQYF.

Turning to this clone: Other DNA sequences within the sample encode an identical CDR3. V is TRBV30 and J is TRBJ2-5; D is ambiguous. This CDR3 spans 13 amino acids. V lost 0 bases, J lost 1 base, and 6 bases lay in between. CDR1 and CDR2 from the germline V gene are GTSNPN and SVGIG (reference sequence). CDR3 sequence: CAWSVGIQETQYF. The CDR3 coding sequence is TGTGCCTGGAGTGTTGGCATCCAAGAGACCCAGTACTTC.

The rearrangement uses TRBV7-2 and TRBJ1-2; possible D gene TRBD1, 5 bases. Germline values: CDR1 SGHTA, CDR2 FQGNSA. The V gene lost 3 bases and the J gene lost 3 bases, with 17 bases spanning the gap. The CDR3 totals 16 residues. The CDR3 region has the DNA TGTGCCAGCAGCTTGGGACTTACAACGGGGGACTATGGCTACACCTTC. Translated: CASSLGLTTGDYGYTF.

The chain couples TRBV5-1 to TRBJ2-1; TRBD1 matches at 9 bases. CDR1 SGHRS and CDR2 YFSETQ come from the germline V gene. Trimming at V came to 6 bases and at J to 2 bases, leaving 6 bases not matched to a gene. CDR3 size: 15 residues. For the CDR3, the DNA is TGCGCCAGCAAGAGAACAGGGGGCACCTACAATGAGCAGTTCTTC. Translation gives CASKRTGGTYNEQFF.

This rearrangement joins TRBV19 to TRBJ1-5, with 8 positions matching TRBD1. V shed 8 bases and J 4 bases; nucleotides not matched to a gene: 7. CDR3 size: 14 residues. Per the germline V gene, CDR1 is LNHDA and CDR2 is SQIVND (reference sequence). This CDR3 is CASGPYRGNQPQHF. CDR3 DNA sequence: TGTGCCAGTGGGCCATACAGGGGGAATCAGCCCCAGCATTTT. Using reference TRBV19 and TRBJ1-5 for the parts outside the CDR3, the full variable domain is DGGITQSPKYLFRKEGQNVTLSCEQNLNHDAMYWYRQDPGQGLRLIYYSQIVNDFQKGDIAEGYSVSREKKESFPLTVTSAQKNPTAFYLCASGPYRGNQPQHFGDGTRLSIL.

This chain connects TRBV19 to TRBJ2-6; TRBD2 agrees at 14 bases. The V segment lost 6 bases and the J segment 0 bases; nucleotides outside the gene matches: 7. The germline CDR1 and CDR2 sequences are LNHDA and SQIVND (reference sequence). The CDR3 is 19 amino acids. CDR3 in DNA: TGTGCCAGTAGCGACCCGGGACTAGCGGGAGCCTCTGGGGCCAACGTCCTGACTTTC. Protein product: CASSDPGLAGASGANVLTF.

The chain couples TRBV5-1 to TRBJ1-1, with TRBD1 as a possible D gene (6 bases). This CDR3 has 15 residues. The ends were cut back, 4 bases at V and 2 bases at J, with 15 bases in the middle. Per germline, CDR1 SGHRS and CDR2 YFSETQ. This CDR3 is CASSGLTGANTEAFF. CDR3 in DNA: TGCGCCAGCAGCGGGCTGACAGGAGCTAACACTGAAGCTTTCTTT.

The rearrangement uses TRBV18 and TRBJ2-1, with TRBD1 as a possible D gene (7 bases). The CDR3 length is 16 residues. Germline CDR1 KGHSH, CDR2 LQKENI. Trimming pared 8 bases from V and 8 bases from J, leaving 25 bases between. The CDR3 loop reads CASGEGRPARGDEQFF. The CDR3 DNA follows: TGTGCCAGCGGTGAAGGCAGGCCGGCCAGGGGGGATGAGCAGTTCTTC.

Of note for this clone: The sample contains more than one DNA sequence encoding this CDR3. The chain couples TRBV11-3 to TRBJ2-2; unclear D gene. CDR1 and CDR2 from the germline V gene are SGHNT and YENEEA. The length of the CDR3 is 12 residues. V gave up 1 base and J gave up 6 bases, with 3 bases separating them. CDR3 region: CASSLGSGELFF. In nucleotides, the CDR3 is TGTGCCAGCAGCTTAGGTTCCGGGGAGCTGTTTTTT.

The chain couples TRBV5-1 to TRBJ1-4, with D unclear. CDR1 SGHRS and CDR2 YFSETQ come from the germline V gene. Trimming shortened V by 2 bases and J by 4 bases, and 9 bases separated the two germline ends. This CDR3 comprises 14 residues. The CDR3 region has the DNA TGCGCCAGCAGCTTCGACGGATATAATGAAAAACTGTTTTTT. Protein: CASSFDGYNEKLFF.

Concerning this clone: In the same sample, other DNA sequences code for this CDR3. The rearrangement joins TRBV28 to TRBJ2-5; D may match TRBD1 or TRBD2 (6 bases each). The germline gives CDR1 MDHEN, CDR2 SYDVKM. Trimming took off 2 bases at V and 4 bases at J, with 8 bases between the two ends. This CDR3 is 13 amino acids long. The DNA for the CDR3 is TGTGCCAGCAGTTTAAGGGGGGTAGAGACCCAGTACTTC. Amino acids: CASSLRGVETQYF.

V gene TRBV2 combines with J gene TRBJ2-7, with D possibly being TRBD1 or TRBD2 (5 bases each). V was clipped by 7 bases and J by 3 bases, with 13 bases between them. Germline CDR1 and CDR2: SNHLY and FYNNEI. This CDR3 has 13 amino acids. CDR3 nucleotide sequence: TGTGCCAGCACCTCGGGACCCTTCTACGAGCAGTACTTC. This sequence encodes CASTSGPFYEQYF.

This clone showed up just once. The chain combines TRBV6-5 with TRBJ2-3; 7 bases map to TRBD1. The CDR3 has 15 amino acids. The germline gives CDR1 MNHEY, CDR2 SVGAGI. Trimming took 3 bases from V and 1 from J; bases not matched to a gene: 4. CDR3 nucleotides: TGTGCCAGCAGTTATAGACAGGGAGGCACAGATACGCAGTATTTT. Its translation is CASSYRQGGTDTQYF.

Of note for this clone: The junction departs from germline at one end; a sequencing error may be responsible. The chain joins TRBV5-4 to TRBJ2-7; 8 bases match TRBD2. The CDR3 is made up of 14 amino acids. The germline V gene encodes CDR1 SGHNT and CDR2 YYREEE (reference sequence). The CDR3 region has the DNA TGTGCCAGCAGGTTGGGACGGGAGGGCCTCGAGCAGTACTTC. It yields the protein CASRLGREGLEQYF.

For this clone: The same CDR3 arises from other DNA sequences in this sample as well. The chain combines TRBV7-2 with TRBJ2-7; 10 positions match TRBD2. V lost 1 base and J lost 1; bases outside the gene matches: 1. There are 15 residues in the CDR3. Germline-derived CDR1 and CDR2 are SGHTA and FQGNSA. The CDR3 DNA is TGTGCCAGCAGCTTAGGGACTAGCGGTTCCTACGAGCAGTACTTC. This translates into CASSLGTSGSYEQYF. Complete variable domain (other parts from reference TRBV7-2 and TRBJ2-7): GAGVSQSPSNKVTEKGKDVELRCDPISGHTALYWYRQSLGQGLEFLIYFQGNSAPDKSGLPSDRFSAERTGGSVSTLTIQRTQQEDSAVYLCASSLGTSGSYEQYFGPGTRLTVT.